A single sample is the source of the 3 T cell receptor beta chains below, sequenced in a study of T-cell memory formation after mild COVID-19. TCRdb redid the calling of the 5' RACE reads with MiXCR, one entry per CDR3 protein. The sample has around 450,000 distinct CDR3 sequences, 20% to 25% seen once; the top ten hold about 8.7%. Sample: PBMCs or a T cell subset sorted from them (not recorded which). These TCRs come from an adult woman who had mild COVID-19 (a few samples of this study predate the infection). Cell type and time point are not known.

The chain carries TRBV4-2 and TRBJ1-2; TRBD1 agrees at 7 bases. V lost 4 bases and J lost 6; bases outside the gene matches: 5. Germline V lookup: CDR1 LGHNA, CDR2 YNFKEQ. The CDR3 covers 13 residues. The CDR3, as DNA: TGTGCCAGCAGCCGAATTGACAGGGATGGCTACACCTTC. Amino acid sequence: CASSRIDRDGYTF.

This clonotype has ten or more counts. The genes are TRBV18 and TRBJ1-1; D ambiguous. The CDR3 has 17 amino acids. Trimming removed 6 bases at V and 0 bases at J, with 20 bases between. Germline V lookup: CDR1 KGHSH, CDR2 LQKENI. The CDR3 protein is CASSPRSGTPVNTEAFF. The CDR3 nucleotides are TGTGCCAGCTCCCCCCGGAGCGGAACGCCGGTGAACACTGAAGCTTTCTTT.

This clonotype has just a few counts. The CDR3 sequence: CASSERLVYNEQFF. As DNA, the CDR3 is TGTGCCAGCAGCGAGAGACTGGTGTACAATGAGCAGTTCTTC. The chain joins TRBV12-3 or TRBV12-4 to TRBJ2-1; D is unresolved. Trimming removed 6 bases from V and 4 bases from J, with 13 bases in between. This CDR3 is built from 14 residues.